This note documents a single TCR beta chain sequence. Which antigen it targets is not known. No qualities accompany the bases; no much larger clone lies one base away. Per the germline V gene, MDHEN is the CDR1 and SYDVKM is the CDR2. Trimming takes 6 bases from V and 0 bases from J, and the germline ends sit 12 bases apart. The CDR3 holds 15 amino acids from the cysteine to the phenylalanine. Just CDR3 DNA is preserved here, 45 bases in frame from base 1. TCRbeta CDR3 regions were amplified from genomic DNA by means of the immunoSEQ Assay, a bias-controlled multiplex PCR. Turning to the authors' computational methods: Nucleated cell counts per sample were estimated from amplification of reference gene primers within the assay. To quantify the absolute abundance of each unique TCRbeta CDR3 rearrangement, sequence reads were collapsed and filtered. Productive Simpson clonality was computed per sample as the square root of Simpson's diversity index over productive rearrangements. Sourced from immuneACCESS, this table was stored by TCRdb with only in-frame sequences that have V and J called. A share of the clones is absent; for the studies checked, an unresolved V gene accounts for under half, and the remainder has no known explanation. V, J and clone size are those of that table, while D and trimming were read from the DNA. The sample table lists under 120,000 clones, 80% to 90% of them with a count of one. In total, the top ten clones hold approximately 31% of the sample.

This record comes from a study of blood T cell repertoires in COVID-19 (dated by TCRdb to 2018 to 2021). Concerning the study at large: The collaborator samples originated in the United States, Italy and Spain and spanned the acute and convalescent phases of COVID-19. The prospective study material was composed of cDNA or gDNA derived from T cells, B-cell-depleted T cells, or PBMCs. Subjects who had been exposed to COVID-19, were actively infected with it, or had recovered from it provided the deeply sampled blood TCRbeta repertoires that made up the dataset. A freely available public database, intended as a resource for researchers studying the immune response to SARS-CoV-2, is where the repertoires were released. The samples were drawn from two sources: the first 160 participants of the ongoing ImmuneRACE study, and 950 to 1,500 subjects contributed by 6 global collaborators. The sample metadata nearly always contained a de-identified subject ID, COVID-19 status, age in years and sex. Where available, HLA class I and class II types were taken from metadata supplied by the sample provider and were not determined by assay-based typing. General findings and caveats noted by the study authors: The quantity of clinical and demographic metadata differed by source and by participant and was supplied without curation.

Collaborating institutions collected whole blood in K2EDTA tubes following their own protocols. Collaborator samples were shipped for TCRbeta analysis as frozen whole blood, isolated PBMCs, or DNA extracted from either sample type. The receptor was derived from a woman of 80 years or more with acute or convalescent COVID-19. The rearranged segments are TRBV28 and TRBJ2-1; a tentative D match to TRBD1 spans 5 bases. The sample taken for sequencing was peripheral blood. The DNA is as follows: TGTGCCAGCAGGGATGACAGACCCTCCTACAATGAGCAGTTCTTC. Translated, this gives CASRDDRPSYNEQFF.